What follows describes a single TCR beta chain. This table comes from immunoSEQ multiplex PCR, and its TCRdb copy is limited to in-frame clones, with some not included. The data show roughly 550,000 clones, around 78% seen once. This sample was included in a study of shared T cell receptors in the human thymus. These records were also assigned to another study, of human thymus T cells. That publication notes: Resections that were taken during corrective heart surgery supplied the thymus tissue. Thymic as well as blood repertoires seemed to favor certain V and J genes unevenly. Thymic TCR repertoires of unrelated people reportedly overlapped highly.

The sample was thymocytes. The TCR originated in a boy in the first two years of life with a congenital heart defect.

The CDR3 loop is CAWDPGLGYTGELFF. CDR3 bases: TGTGCCTGGGATCCAGGCCTGGGTTACACCGGGGAGCTGTTTTTT. This chain uses TRBV30 with TRBJ2-2; D is uncertain. V dropped 5 bases and J dropped 3 bases, with 16 bases sitting between them. Germline V gene lookup returns CDR1 GTSNPN and CDR2 SVGIG (reference sequence). This CDR3 has 15 residues.